The TCR beta chain under discussion was sequenced for a study of T-cell reconstitution after alpha-beta-depleted transplantation in children. The TCRbeta library was prepared with unique molecular identifiers. TCRdb re-analysed the PCR reads in MiXCR, keeping a single row per CDR3 protein. The table lists roughly 500,000 distinct CDR3 sequences, about 16% of them singletons, with approximately 3% in the top ten. A few counts support this clonotype. There are 14 residues in the CDR3. Germline V CDR1 and CDR2: SGHTA, FQGNSA. V gave up 5 bases and J gave up 5 bases; unmatched junction bases: 8. The input for sequencing was PBMCs from the stem cell graft donor, taken from the stem cell graft. The TCR comes from a human donor who donated a stem cell graft to a child with acute lymphoblastic leukemia. The chain links TRBV7-2 to TRBJ2-5, with 7 nucleotides matching TRBD2. In DNA, the CDR3 is TGTGCCAGCAGCGACGGGAGGTCGGGGGAGACCCAGTACTTC. It specifies CASSDGRSGETQYF. Combining the CDR3 with reference TRBV7-2 and TRBJ2-5 gives the whole variable domain GAGVSQSPSNKVTEKGKDVELRCDPISGHTALYWYRQSLGQGLEFLIYFQGNSAPDKSGLPSDRFSAERTGGSVSTLTIQRTQQEDSAVYLCASSDGRSGETQYFGPGTRLLVL.